The 14 T cell receptor beta chains presented below share a single source sample, sequenced in a study of cytomegalovirus exposure and HLA in healthy donors. Primers for the PCR totalled 60 Vbeta and 13 Jbeta. The method was immunoSEQ multiplex PCR; TCRdb's version includes in-frame clones alone and lacks a portion of them. The sample holds about 73,000 clones, under 80% seen once. Sequencing was done on a sample of PBMCs. The receptor set was obtained from a woman aged 45-60 years in good health and CMV-seropositive.

V and J are TRBV7-2 and TRBJ2-2; 9 bases agree with TRBD1. Germline CDR1 is SGHTA and CDR2 is FQGNSA. V trimming: 3 bases; J trimming: 6 bases; junction bases outside the gene matches: 8. The CDR3 extends over 16 amino acids. The CDR3 spells CASSFHPGTGSGELFF. DNA of the CDR3: TGTGCCAGCAGCTTCCACCCCGGGACAGGGTCCGGGGAGCTGTTTTTT.

The table lists this clone with a few counts. The chain is built from TRBV9 and TRBJ2-7; D possibly corresponds to TRBD2 (5 bases). Germline V gives CDR1 SGDLS, CDR2 YYNGEE. CDR3 length: 18 amino acids. Trimming took 3 bases from V and 0 from J, leaving 22 bases between them. The CDR3 protein is CASSAYNRRTDDSYEQYV. For the CDR3, the DNA is TGTGCCAGCAGCGCCTATAACCGACGGACTGACGACTCCTACGAGCAGTACGTC.

CDR3 amino acids: CASGDGYVRHTF. The CDR3 DNA follows: TGTGCCAGCGGAGACGGGTACGTTCGTCACACCTTC. J is TRBJ1-2 and V is TRBV7-2; no definite D call. Germline values: CDR1 SGHTA, CDR2 FQGNSA. V lost 8 bases and J lost 12, with 19 bases in between. The CDR3 length is 12 residues.

This chain uses TRBV5-4 with TRBJ2-5, with D perhaps matching TRBD2 (6 bases). V dropped 0 bases and J dropped 3 bases, with 9 bases sitting between them. Germline V gene sequence: CDR1 SGHNT, CDR2 YYREEE (reference sequence). The CDR3 sequence is 14 residues long. The CDR3 sequence is CASSLGPGEETQYF. For the CDR3, the DNA is TGTGCCAGCAGCTTGGGCCCGGGGGAAGAGACCCAGTACTTC.

The chain is built from TRBV23-1 and TRBJ1-1; a possible D gene is TRBD1 (6 bases). TRBV23-1 is classed as an ORF, of uncertain function. Trimming pared 4 bases from V and 8 bases from J, leaving 11 bases between. The CDR3 is made up of 12 amino acids. CDR3 sequence reads: CASSLDRMEAFF. The CDR3 DNA follows: TGCGCCAGCAGTCTAGACAGGATGGAAGCTTTCTTT.

The V call is TRBV5-1, the J call TRBJ2-7; tentatively, D is TRBD1 (5 bases). The CDR3 is 12 residues long. With 0 bases removed from V and 4 bases from J, the gap between germline ends came to 5 bases. Germline values: CDR1 SGHRS, CDR2 YFSETQ. The CDR3 DNA follows: TGCGCCAGCAGCTTGGACAGGTACGAGCAGTACTTC. Residues: CASSLDRYEQYF.

This clone was detected only a few times. The chain links TRBV7-9 to TRBJ1-2, with 10 bases fitting TRBD1. The V and J ends lost 6 bases and 8 bases, in that order; junction bases with no gene match: 6. The CDR3 contains 13 residues. CDR1 SEHNR and CDR2 FQNEAQ come from the germline V gene (reference sequence). The CDR3 coding sequence is TGTGCCAGCAGGCCGGGACAGGGGATAGGCTACACCTTC. This sequence encodes CASRPGQGIGYTF.

The genes are TRBV6-6 and TRBJ1-5; D call uncertain. Trimming left V 4 bases short and J 2 bases short, with 12 bases between. Germline V gives CDR1 MNHNY, CDR2 SVGAGI (reference sequence). The CDR3 is made up of 15 amino acids. This CDR3 reads CASSFRVVGNQPQHF. DNA of the CDR3: TGTGCCAGCAGTTTCCGGGTAGTTGGCAATCAGCCCCAGCATTTT.

The gene calls are TRBV5-4 and TRBJ2-7; weak D call: TRBD1 (6 bases). Germline V gene sequence: CDR1 SGHNT, CDR2 YYREEE (reference sequence). The CDR3 totals 12 residues. V lost 1 base to trimming and J lost 6 bases, with 8 bases between them. CDR3 DNA: TGTGCCAGCAGCTTGCAAGGGGGCGAGCAGTACTTC. Residues: CASSLQGGEQYF.

This chain connects TRBV5-5 to TRBJ1-2, with 7 bases lining up with TRBD1. Losses at the gene ends were 4 bases for V and 6 bases for J; bases not matched to a gene: 3. CDR1 is SGHKS and CDR2 is YYEKEE in the germline V gene (reference sequence). This CDR3 has 12 residues. The CDR3, as DNA: TGTGCCAGCAGCGCACAGGGGCATGGCTACACCTTC. Amino acid sequence: CASSAQGHGYTF.

This clone was seen more than once but under ten times. Germline is not matched at one junction end, which may reflect a read error. The chain carries TRBV7-9 and TRBJ2-7, with D maybe TRBD1 (6 bases). CDR1 SEHNR and CDR2 FQNEAQ come from the germline V gene (reference sequence). CDR3 length equals 17 residues. CDR3 protein: CSSSLRGGPSYSYEQYF. The CDR3 nucleotides read TGTTCCAGCAGCTTAAGAGGGGGACCCTCATACTCCTACGAGCAGTACTTC. The entire variable domain, with the rest obtained from reference TRBV7-9 and TRBJ2-7, is as follows: DTGVSQNPRHKITKRGQNVTFRCDPISEHNRLYWYRQTLGQGPEFLTYFQNEAQLEKSRLLSDRFSAERPKGSFSTLEIQRTEQGDSAMYLCSSSLRGGPSYSYEQYFGPGTRLTVT.

The rearrangement uses TRBV10-1 and TRBJ2-3, with a tentative D call TRBD1 (6 bases). V dropped 0 bases and J dropped 1 base, with 14 bases sitting between them. CDR1 is WNHNN, CDR2 SYGVQD, per germline (reference sequence). This CDR3 has 17 amino acids. DNA of the CDR3: TGCGCCAGCAGTGAGTCGAGGCCGGGACAAGGCACAGATACGCAGTATTTT. Protein sequence: CASSESRPGQGTDTQYF.

The chain couples TRBV10-3 to TRBJ1-2; 9 nucleotides align to TRBD1. This CDR3 is 13 amino acids long. The germline V gene encodes CDR1 ENHRY and CDR2 SYGVKD. With V trimmed by 6 bases and J by 6 bases, 5 bases remained unmatched. The CDR3 here is CAIRGQGAHGYTF. In DNA, the CDR3 is TGTGCCATCAGGGGACAGGGAGCTCATGGCTACACCTTC.

V is TRBV25-1 and J is TRBJ1-4; a weak D match, TRBD1 (6 bases). The V end lost 0 bases, the J end lost 6 bases, and 11 bases lay between the germline ends. The germline V gene encodes CDR1 MGHDK and CDR2 SYGVNS. This CDR3 is built from 15 residues. This CDR3 reads CASSEYQGRDEKLFF. The CDR3 region has the DNA TGTGCCAGCAGTGAATATCAGGGGAGGGATGAAAAACTGTTTTTT.